Listed below are T cell receptor beta chains from one sample, sequenced in a study of cytomegalovirus exposure and HLA in healthy donors. Assay: immunoSEQ multiplex PCR; the TCRdb copy retains only in-frame clones and omits some. Among more than 150,000 clones listed, approximately 81% were seen once. The specimen sequenced was PBMCs. These TCRs come from a woman aged 18-29 years in good health and CMV-seropositive. Each CDR3 is given with its conserved first and last residue. A D gene is named only where the DNA matches it firmly.

cdr3_aa,v_call,d_call
CATRSEIPTDTQYF,TRBV15,NA
CASSLGFLGQTTDTQYF,TRBV5-1,NA
CASSWAGGGNEQFF,TRBV19,TRBD2
CASSPRQGLETQYF,TRBV7-2,TRBD1
CASRPTGYGPLHF,TRBV5-6,NA
CASSPLDRHTGELFF,TRBV19,NA
CASSAGLASGEAFF,TRBV9,NA
CASIAGQGQETQYF,TRBV6-1,TRBD1
CASSLWKAGQETQYF,TRBV7-6,NA
CASSIRANSPLHF,TRBV11-1,NA
CASSARQNTGELFF,TRBV9,NA
CASTLSPNMGPGELFF,TRBV5-1,NA
CASSESGRQLRPNTEAFF,TRBV10-1,NA
CAISVYNEQFF,TRBV10-3,NA
CASSLGQGLNTEAFF,TRBV5-5,NA
CASSEGTGFEKLFF,TRBV6-1,TRBD1
CASSVGMGALDEQYF,TRBV9,NA
CASSHRGDFVEPRETEAFF,TRBV4-3,NA
CASSPQGAGNTIYF,TRBV7-2,TRBD1
CASSSPRTGQETQYF,TRBV6-6,TRBD1
CASSSPGQGAHQPQHF,TRBV7-9,TRBD1
CAWNRQGVTEAFF,TRBV30,TRBD1
CASSYSPTEAYEQYF,TRBV6-5,NA
CASSDGGGAVGELFF,TRBV2,TRBD2
CASSHLWDSGAKNIQYF,TRBV11-3,NA
CASSWAGQETRYF,TRBV19,NA
CASSLHQGGNEQYF,TRBV28,NA
CAISVTPGHYYGYTF,TRBV10-3,NA
CASSYFQGVVAQHF,TRBV6-5,TRBD1
CASSPRDRGISGNTIYF,TRBV9,NA
CATLPLYGYTF,TRBV15,NA
CASSVAPAGGRDEQFF,TRBV9,TRBD2
CASSLGTIQETQYF,TRBV5-1,NA
CASSGSHTPNHSPLHF,TRBV9,NA
CAISAYSTDTQYF,TRBV10-3,NA
CASSVAGGPPYNEQFF,TRBV2,TRBD2
CASSGTGENEQFF,TRBV6-4,TRBD1
CASSEGVGAGGTEAFF,TRBV6-1,NA
CASSEPLHTRGSTIYF,TRBV2,NA
CASSPGLAAHNEQFF,TRBV18,TRBD2
CASSEGTSGGDTQYF,TRBV6-4,TRBD2
CASSPQLFTDTQYF,TRBV28,NA
CASSEEQGAPTEAFF,TRBV6-1,TRBD1
CASAGTGISYEQYF,TRBV6-6,TRBD1
CASRGGDEQYF,TRBV19,NA
CASQDSTGELFF,TRBV10-1,NA
CASRNRERTEAFF,TRBV2,NA
CASSPGQGEMREQYF,TRBV28,TRBD1
CASSSPRGRTDTQYF,TRBV6-1,NA
CASSSRTNEKLFF,TRBV18,NA
CAGRPSGGTQYF,TRBV2,TRBD2
CASKGQGEQPQHF,TRBV19,NA
CASSPTGTPNNSPLHF,TRBV18,NA
CASSLDRGLFLAVSNTEAFF,TRBV7-8,TRBD1
CAIQLGQNFEAFF,TRBV28,NA